This TCR beta chain was retrieved from a study of control samples from healthy donors and cancer patients. Profiled with immunoSEQ multiplex PCR; TCRdb holds only in-frame clones, not every one. The data show 70,000 to 80,000 clones, around four fifths seen once. The CDR3 totals 19 residues. Germline-derived CDR1 and CDR2 are SGHVS and FQNEAQ. Trimming stripped 1 base from V and 1 base from J, with 22 bases between. Sequenced: blood. This clonotype was sampled from a man in his fifties in good health. The V and J genes are TRBV7-8 and TRBJ1-1, with D maybe TRBD1 (6 bases). The CDR3 protein is CASSLVQFIVGTPNTEAFF. The CDR3 nucleotides read TGTGCCAGCAGCTTAGTACAGTTTATAGTAGGGACACCGAACACTGAAGCTTTCTTT.